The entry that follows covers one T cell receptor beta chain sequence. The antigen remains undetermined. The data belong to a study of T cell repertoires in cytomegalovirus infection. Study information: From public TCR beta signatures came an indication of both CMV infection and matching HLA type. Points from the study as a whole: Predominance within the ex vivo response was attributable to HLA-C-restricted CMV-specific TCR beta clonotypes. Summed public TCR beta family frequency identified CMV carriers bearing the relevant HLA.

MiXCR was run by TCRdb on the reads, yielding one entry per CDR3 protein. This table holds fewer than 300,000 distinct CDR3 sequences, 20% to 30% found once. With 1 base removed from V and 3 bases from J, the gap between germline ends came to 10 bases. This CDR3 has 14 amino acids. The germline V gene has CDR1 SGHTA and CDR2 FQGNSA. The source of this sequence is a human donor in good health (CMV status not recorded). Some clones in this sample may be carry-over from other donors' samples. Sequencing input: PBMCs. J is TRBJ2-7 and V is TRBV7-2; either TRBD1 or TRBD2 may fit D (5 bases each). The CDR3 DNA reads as TGTGCCAGCAGCTTAGGAGGGGAAATCTACGAGCAGTACTTC. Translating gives CASSLGGEIYEQYF.